Presented here are 13 T cell receptor beta chains from one specimen sequenced in a study of shared clonotypes between healthy human individuals. Profiled with immunoSEQ multiplex PCR; TCRdb holds only in-frame clones, not every one. Of 450,000 to 600,000 clones listed, 79% are singletons. The sequenced sample consisted of PBMCs. These receptors all come from a woman aged 40 to 55 in good health. Some clones in this sample may be carry-over from other donors' samples.

In this sample, this clone turned up many times. This chain links TRBV7-3 with TRBJ2-5, with 10 bases aligning to TRBD2. The V gene's germline CDR1 is SGHTA and CDR2 FQGTGA. With V trimmed by 5 bases and J by 3 bases, 9 bases remained unmatched. CDR3 size: 16 residues. The DNA for the CDR3 is TGTGCCAGCAGCCACCGGGTCAGCGGGAGGGAAGAGACCCAGTACTTC. Encoded protein: CASSHRVSGREETQYF.

V and J are TRBV7-2 and TRBJ2-5; D might be TRBD1 (7 bases). The end of the DNA fits TRBJ2-7 better, so the J call may be wrong. CDR3 length: 16 amino acids. CDR1 is SGHTA, CDR2 FQGNSA, per germline. CDR3 region: CASSRSGGTVSYEQYF. The CDR3 nucleotides read TGTGCCAGCAGCCGCAGCGGCGGGACAGTCTCCTACGAGCAGTACTTC.

As DNA, the CDR3 is TGCGCCAGCAGGTGGGGGGATACGCAGTATTTT. Translated, it gives CASRWGDTQYF. The chain uses TRBV5-1 and TRBJ2-3; D could derive from TRBD1 or TRBD2 (5 bases each). There are 11 residues in the CDR3. CDR1 and CDR2 (germline): SGHRS, YFSETQ. V gave up 5 bases and J gave up 6 bases, with 7 bases separating them.

The J gene is TRBJ2-1, the V gene TRBV27; 8 nucleotides line up with TRBD1. This CDR3 contains 18 residues. The germline V gene has CDR1 MNHEY and CDR2 SMNVEV (reference sequence). J was trimmed by 3 bases and V by 3 bases; bases with no gene match: 13. The CDR3 DNA follows: TGTGCCAGCAGTTTGCGTCCAGGGGGCGCGTTTATCTACAATGAGCAGTTCTTC. Amino acid sequence: CASSLRPGGAFIYNEQFF.

J is TRBJ2-7 and V is TRBV5-1, with TRBD2 matching over 7 bases. V shed 4 bases, J shed 6 bases, and the junction held 13 bases outside the gene matches. Germline V CDR1 and CDR2: SGHRS, YFSETQ. The CDR3 runs 15 residues. The DNA of the CDR3 is TGCGCCAGCAGCCCCGCCCCCCCTAGCGGAATCGAGCAGTACTTC. The encoded protein is CASSPAPPSGIEQYF.

V and J are TRBV7-2 and TRBJ2-5, with TRBD1 identical over 8 bases. The CDR3 is 15 residues long. Per germline, CDR1 SGHTA and CDR2 FQGNSA. V dropped 1 base and J dropped 4; count of bases not matched to a gene: 5. The CDR3 DNA reads TGTGCCAGCAGCTTAGAAGCAGGGGGCTCAGAGACCCAGTACTTC. This translates into CASSLEAGGSETQYF.

This chain connects TRBV28 to TRBJ2-1, with a weak D call TRBD1 (6 bases). V was cut by 5 bases and J by 13 bases, with 15 bases left in between. This CDR3 has 12 amino acids. Looked up from germline, CDR1 is MDHEN and CDR2 is SYDVKM. The CDR3: CASSLMRGHQFF. Here the CDR3 DNA reads TGTGCCAGCAGTCTCATGAGGGGACATCAGTTCTTC.

This clone was picked up one time. As DNA, the CDR3 is TGTGCCAGCTATGGGACTAGCGCACACAATGAGCAGTTCTTC. Its translation: CASYGTSAHNEQFF. The rearrangement links TRBV6-6 to TRBJ2-1; 10 bases are a match to TRBD2. The junction had 6 bases not matched to a gene; V was cut back by 8 bases and J by 5 bases. The CDR3 totals 14 residues. Germline lookup yields CDR1 MNHNY and CDR2 SVGAGI (reference sequence).

The CDR3 DNA is TGCGCCAGCAGCTTGACTAGCGGGAGGGTGAGCGAGCAGTACTTC. Its protein product is CASSLTSGRVSEQYF. V usage is TRBV10-2 and J usage is TRBJ2-7, with 14 bases aligning to TRBD2. From germline, CDR1 is WSHSY and CDR2 SAAADI. The CDR3 consists of 15 residues. Trimming took 6 bases from V and 6 from J; bases not matched to a gene: 7.

This clone has a single count. This chain connects TRBV11-2 to TRBJ2-6; the match to TRBD2 covers 10 bases. Germline CDR1 is SGHAT and CDR2 is FQNNGV. J lost 3 bases, V lost 5 bases, and 13 bases had no gene match. The length of the CDR3 is 19 residues. The CDR3: CASSRSGRASGDGANVLTF. The CDR3 coding sequence is TGTGCCAGCAGCCGCAGCGGGAGGGCCTCGGGGGATGGGGCCAACGTCCTGACTTTC.

This chain connects TRBV6-5 to TRBJ2-7; D may be TRBD2 (6 bases). Trimming left V 6 bases short and J 4 bases short, with 10 bases between. Germline CDR1 and CDR2: MNHEY and SVGAGI. The CDR3 totals 12 residues. CDR3 sequence: CASSQTSYEQYF. Written as DNA, the CDR3 is TGTGCCAGCAGCCAGACTAGTTACGAGCAGTACTTC.

For the CDR3, the DNA is TGTGCCAGCAGTTTGCAGGGGAATAGCAATCAGCCCCAGCATTTT. Translation gives CASSLQGNSNQPQHF. This chain uses TRBV28 with TRBJ1-5, with a possible D match to TRBD1 (6 bases). Germline V CDR1 and CDR2: MDHEN, SYDVKM. The CDR3 length is 15 residues. Trimming left V 3 bases short and J 0 bases short, with 9 bases between. The whole variable domain, filled in from reference TRBV28 and TRBJ1-5, reads DVKVTQSSRYLVKRTGEKVFLECVQDMDHENMFWYRQDPGLGLRLIYFSYDVKMKEKGDIPEGYSVSREKKERFSLILESASTNQTSMYLCASSLQGNSNQPQHFGDGTRLSIL.

The chain recombines TRBV30 with TRBJ2-1; D might be TRBD2 (5 bases). The CDR3 is made up of 12 amino acids. Trimming stripped 0 bases from V and 12 bases from J, with 12 bases between. In germline, CDR1 is GTSNPN, CDR2 SVGIG (reference sequence). CDR3 loop: CAWSVISRGQFF. The CDR3 DNA sequence: TGTGCCTGGAGTGTAATTAGCCGGGGGCAGTTCTTC.